This T cell receptor (beta chain) emerged from a study of post-analysis software for immune sequencing data. Study-level points and caveats: Comparison with controls showed significantly lower normalized Chao1 diversity in multiple sclerosis patients. In patients, five TRBV segments were more frequent than in controls, with TRBV5-6, TRBV5-1 and TRBV20-1 among them.

Between the trimmed V and J ends, which lost 7 bases and 1 base, there was a span of 10 bases. From germline, CDR1 is ENHRY and CDR2 SYGVKD. This CDR3 has 13 residues. To note about this clonotype: Antigen unknown.

cDNA libraries of TCR beta carried unique molecular identifiers. TCRdb ran MiXCR on the PCR reads and lists one entry per CDR3 protein. In the table there are 740,000 or so distinct CDR3 sequences, under 70% of which are singletons. This TCR was recovered from a girl aged 10-17 years with multiple sclerosis. The chain uses TRBV10-3 and TRBJ1-1; D is unclear. The sequencing sample was made of blood. Here the CDR3 reads CAIIGQANTEAFF. The DNA for the CDR3 is TGTGCCATCATTGGCCAGGCGAACACTGAAGCTTTCTTT.